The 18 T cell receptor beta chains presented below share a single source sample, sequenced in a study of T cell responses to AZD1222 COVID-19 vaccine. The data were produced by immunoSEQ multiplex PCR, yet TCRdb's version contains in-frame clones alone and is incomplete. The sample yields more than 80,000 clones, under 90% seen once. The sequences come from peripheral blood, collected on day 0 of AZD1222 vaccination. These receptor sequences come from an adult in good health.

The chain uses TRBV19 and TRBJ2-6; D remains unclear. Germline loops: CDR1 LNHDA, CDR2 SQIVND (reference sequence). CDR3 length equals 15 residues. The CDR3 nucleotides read TGTGCAAGCTCAGTCCCGAATTCAGGGGCCAACGTCCTGACTTTC. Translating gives CASSVPNSGANVLTF.

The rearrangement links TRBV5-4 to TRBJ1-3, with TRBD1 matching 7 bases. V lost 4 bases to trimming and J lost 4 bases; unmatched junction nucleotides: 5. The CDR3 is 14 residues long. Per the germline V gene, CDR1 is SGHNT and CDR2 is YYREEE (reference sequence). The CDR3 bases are TGTGCCAGCAGCCCGGACAGGCGGGGAAACACCATATATTTT. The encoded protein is CASSPDRRGNTIYF.

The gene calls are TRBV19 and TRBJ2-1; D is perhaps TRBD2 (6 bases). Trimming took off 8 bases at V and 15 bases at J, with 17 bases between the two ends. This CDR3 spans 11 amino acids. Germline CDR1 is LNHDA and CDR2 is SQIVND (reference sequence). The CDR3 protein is CASGEVRPAFF. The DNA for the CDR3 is TGTGCCAGTGGGGAGGTGAGGCCGGCGTTCTTC. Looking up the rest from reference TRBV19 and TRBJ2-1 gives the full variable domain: DGGITQSPKYLFRKEGQNVTLSCEQNLNHDAMYWYRQDPGQGLRLIYYSQIVNDFQKGDIAEGYSVSREKKESFPLTVTSAQKNPTAFYLCASGEVRPAFFGPGTRLTVL.

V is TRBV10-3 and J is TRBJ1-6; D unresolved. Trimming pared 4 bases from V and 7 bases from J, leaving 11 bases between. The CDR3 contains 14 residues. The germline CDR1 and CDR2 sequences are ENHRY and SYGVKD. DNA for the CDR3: TGTGCCATCAGTGCTGTGGGTCGCAATTCACCCCTCCACTTT. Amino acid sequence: CAISAVGRNSPLHF.

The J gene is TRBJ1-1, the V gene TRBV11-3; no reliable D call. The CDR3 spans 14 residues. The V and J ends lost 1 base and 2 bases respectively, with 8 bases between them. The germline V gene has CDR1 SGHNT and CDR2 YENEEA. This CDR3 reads CASSLGVGNTEAFF. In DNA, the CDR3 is TGTGCCAGCAGCTTAGGAGTGGGTAACACTGAAGCTTTCTTT.

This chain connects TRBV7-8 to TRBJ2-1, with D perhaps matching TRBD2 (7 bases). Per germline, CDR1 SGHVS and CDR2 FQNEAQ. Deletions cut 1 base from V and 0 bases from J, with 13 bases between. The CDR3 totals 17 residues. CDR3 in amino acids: CASSLGGAGASYNEQFF. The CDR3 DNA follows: TGTGCCAGCAGCTTAGGGGGGGCGGGGGCCTCCTACAATGAGCAGTTCTTC. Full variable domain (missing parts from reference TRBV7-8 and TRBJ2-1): GAGVSQSPRYKVAKRGQDVALRCDPISGHVSLFWYQQALGQGPEFLTYFQNEAQLDKSGLPSDRFFAERPEGSVSTLKIQRTQQEDSAVYLCASSLGGAGASYNEQFFGPGTRLTVL.

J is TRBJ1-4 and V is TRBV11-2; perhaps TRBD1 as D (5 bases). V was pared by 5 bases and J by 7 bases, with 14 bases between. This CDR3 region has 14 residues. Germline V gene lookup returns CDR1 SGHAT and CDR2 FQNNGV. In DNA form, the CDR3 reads TGTGCCAGCAGCAAAACAGGAGTGGGTGAAAAACTGTTTTTT. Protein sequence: CASSKTGVGEKLFF.

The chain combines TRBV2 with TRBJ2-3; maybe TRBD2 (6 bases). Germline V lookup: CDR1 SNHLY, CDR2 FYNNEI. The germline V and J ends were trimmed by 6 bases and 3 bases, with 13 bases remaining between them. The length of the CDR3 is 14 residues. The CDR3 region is CASRSLARTDTQYF. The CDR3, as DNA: TGTGCCAGCAGGTCTCTAGCGAGGACAGATACGCAGTATTTT.

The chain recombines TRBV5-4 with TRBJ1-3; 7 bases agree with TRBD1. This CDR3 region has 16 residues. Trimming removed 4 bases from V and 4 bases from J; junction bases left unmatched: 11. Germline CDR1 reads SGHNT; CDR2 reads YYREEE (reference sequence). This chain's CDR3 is CASSRSTGFKGNTIYF. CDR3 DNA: TGTGCCAGCAGCAGGTCGACAGGGTTTAAGGGAAACACCATATATTTT.

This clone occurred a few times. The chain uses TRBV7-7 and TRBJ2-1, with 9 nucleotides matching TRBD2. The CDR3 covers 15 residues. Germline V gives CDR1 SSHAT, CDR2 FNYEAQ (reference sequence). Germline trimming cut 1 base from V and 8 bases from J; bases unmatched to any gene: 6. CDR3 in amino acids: CASSLGAGGVYEQFF. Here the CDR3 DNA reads TGTGCCAGCAGCTTAGGGGCGGGAGGGGTCTATGAGCAGTTCTTC.

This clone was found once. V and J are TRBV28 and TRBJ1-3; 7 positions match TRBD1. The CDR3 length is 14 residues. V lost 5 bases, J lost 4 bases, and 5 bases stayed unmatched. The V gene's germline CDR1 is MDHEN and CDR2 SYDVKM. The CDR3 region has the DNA TGTGCCAGCAGTCGGACAGGTGTAGGAAACACCATATATTTT. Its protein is CASSRTGVGNTIYF. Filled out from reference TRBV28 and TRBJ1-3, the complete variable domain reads DVKVTQSSRYLVKRTGEKVFLECVQDMDHENMFWYRQDPGLGLRLIYFSYDVKMKEKGDIPEGYSVSREKKERFSLILESASTNQTSMYLCASSRTGVGNTIYFGEGSWLTVV.

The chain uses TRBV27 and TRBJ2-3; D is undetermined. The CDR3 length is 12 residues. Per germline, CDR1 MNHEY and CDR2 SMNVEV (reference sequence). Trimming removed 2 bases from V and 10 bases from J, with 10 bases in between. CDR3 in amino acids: CASSLRRDPQYF. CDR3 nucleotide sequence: TGTGCCAGCAGTTTACGCAGAGACCCGCAGTATTTT.

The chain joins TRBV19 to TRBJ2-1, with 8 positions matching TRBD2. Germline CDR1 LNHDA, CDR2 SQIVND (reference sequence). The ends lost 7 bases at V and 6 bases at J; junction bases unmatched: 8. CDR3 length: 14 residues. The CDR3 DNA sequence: TGTGCCAGTAAGTACGGCGGGAGGAGCAATGAGCAGTTCTTC. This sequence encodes CASKYGGRSNEQFF.

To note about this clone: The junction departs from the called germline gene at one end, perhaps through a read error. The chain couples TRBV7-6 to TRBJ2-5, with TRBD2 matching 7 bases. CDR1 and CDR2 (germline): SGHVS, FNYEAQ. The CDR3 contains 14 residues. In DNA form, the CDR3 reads TGTGCCAGCAGCTCAGCGGGGTCCCAAGGGACCCAGTACTTC. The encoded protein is CASSSAGSQGTQYF.

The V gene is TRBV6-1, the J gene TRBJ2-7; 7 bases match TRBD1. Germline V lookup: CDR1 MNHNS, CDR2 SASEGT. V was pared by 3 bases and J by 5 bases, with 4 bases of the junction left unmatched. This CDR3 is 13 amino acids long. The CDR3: CASSDHGTDEQYF. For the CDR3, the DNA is TGTGCCAGCAGTGACCACGGGACAGACGAGCAGTACTTC.

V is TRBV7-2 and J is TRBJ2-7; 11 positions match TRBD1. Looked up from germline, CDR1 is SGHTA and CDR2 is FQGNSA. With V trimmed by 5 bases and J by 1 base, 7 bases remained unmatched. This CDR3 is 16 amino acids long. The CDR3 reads CASSPGTGGLSYEQYF. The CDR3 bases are TGTGCCAGCAGCCCCGGGACAGGGGGTCTGTCCTACGAGCAGTACTTC. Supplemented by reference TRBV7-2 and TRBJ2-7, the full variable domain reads GAGVSQSPSNKVTEKGKDVELRCDPISGHTALYWYRQSLGQGLEFLIYFQGNSAPDKSGLPSDRFSAERTGGSVSTLTIQRTQQEDSAVYLCASSPGTGGLSYEQYFGPGTRLTVT.

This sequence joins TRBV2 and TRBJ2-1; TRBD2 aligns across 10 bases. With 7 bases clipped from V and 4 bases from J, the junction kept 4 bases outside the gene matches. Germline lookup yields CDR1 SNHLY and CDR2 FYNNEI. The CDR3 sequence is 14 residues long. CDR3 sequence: CASKEREGYNEQFF. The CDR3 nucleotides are TGTGCCAGCAAGGAGCGGGAGGGGTACAATGAGCAGTTCTTC.

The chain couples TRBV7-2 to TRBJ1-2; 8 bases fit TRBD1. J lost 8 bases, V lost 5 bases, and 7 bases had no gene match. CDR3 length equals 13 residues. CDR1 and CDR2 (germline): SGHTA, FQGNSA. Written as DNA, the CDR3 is TGTGCCAGCAGCCCCCAGGGGGCAGACGGCTACACCTTC. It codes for CASSPQGADGYTF.